This entry describes one T cell receptor (beta chain). Its antigen is undetermined. The CDR3 spans 15 residues. The data originate from a study of T cells expressing NK-cell markers. Study information: Obtained from sorted CD3+CD56+NKG2C+, CD3+CD56+NKG2C- and CD3+CD56-NKG2C+ T cells were the TCR beta repertoires.

A 5'RACE template switching approach incorporating UMIs was used to make TCR beta cDNA. TCRdb reprocessed the 5' RACE reads and reports one entry per CDR3 protein, with no DNA. This sample's table reports about 440,000 distinct CDR3 sequences. Study outcomes and limitations: About six of the donors carried dominant NKG2C+ clonotypes that took up about 1.0-7.0% of their CD8+ T cells. Once again these clonotypes came out on top in the CD3+CD56-NKG2C+ fraction of a few donors.

This sequence was found in a woman aged 18-69 years in good health. The J gene is TRBJ1-4, the V gene TRBV12-3 or TRBV12-4. The material sequenced was blood T cells: a sorted CD56 or NKG2C T cell subset, CD4+ or CD8+ T cells, or bulk PBMC T cells (not recorded which). CDR3 sequence reads: CASSSQVQANEKLFF.